This TCR beta chain was observed in a study of blood T cell repertoires in COVID-19. Across the study: COVID-19 samples, acute and convalescent, were from the United States, Italy and Spain. The cDNA or gDNA used as material had been derived from T cells, B-cell-depleted T cells, or PBMCs.

The CDR3 length is 20 residues. J was trimmed by 6 bases and V by 8 bases; bases with no gene match: 22. The V gene's germline CDR1 is ENHRY and CDR2 SYGVKD. The authors' processing: Quantification of nucleated cells was approximated via reference gene primer amplification. Assay: immunoSEQ multiplex PCR; the TCRdb copy retains only in-frame clones and omits some. That table supplies the V and J calls and clone size; D and trimming were determined from the DNA. The sample lists hundreds of thousands of clones, 86% occurring once. Sequencing was performed on peripheral blood. This chain connects TRBV10-3 to TRBJ2-2, with TRBD2 identical over 12 bases. This TCR was sampled from a woman aged 30 to 39 with active or convalescent COVID-19. The CDR3 loop is CAIPGVPPSGGATDSGELFF. The CDR3 DNA sequence: TGTGCCATCCCCGGGGTCCCGCCTAGCGGGGGGGCTACCGACTCCGGGGAGCTGTTTTTT.